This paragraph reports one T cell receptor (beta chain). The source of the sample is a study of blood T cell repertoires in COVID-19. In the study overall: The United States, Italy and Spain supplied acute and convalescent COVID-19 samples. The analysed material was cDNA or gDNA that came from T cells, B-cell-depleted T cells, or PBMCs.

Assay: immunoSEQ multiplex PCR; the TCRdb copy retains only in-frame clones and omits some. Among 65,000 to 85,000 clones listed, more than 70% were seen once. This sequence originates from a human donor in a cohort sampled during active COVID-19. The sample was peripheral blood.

The CDR3 reads CASSFGGTISQETQYF. The CDR3 nucleotides are TGTGCCAGCAGCTTTGGGGGGACCATTTCCCAAGAGACCCAGTACTTC. The J gene is TRBJ2-5, the V gene TRBV7-2; the D gene is possibly TRBD2 (6 bases). Germline values: CDR1 SGHTA, CDR2 FQGNSA. Trimming removed 3 bases from V and 1 base from J, with 15 bases in between. The length of the CDR3 is 16 residues.